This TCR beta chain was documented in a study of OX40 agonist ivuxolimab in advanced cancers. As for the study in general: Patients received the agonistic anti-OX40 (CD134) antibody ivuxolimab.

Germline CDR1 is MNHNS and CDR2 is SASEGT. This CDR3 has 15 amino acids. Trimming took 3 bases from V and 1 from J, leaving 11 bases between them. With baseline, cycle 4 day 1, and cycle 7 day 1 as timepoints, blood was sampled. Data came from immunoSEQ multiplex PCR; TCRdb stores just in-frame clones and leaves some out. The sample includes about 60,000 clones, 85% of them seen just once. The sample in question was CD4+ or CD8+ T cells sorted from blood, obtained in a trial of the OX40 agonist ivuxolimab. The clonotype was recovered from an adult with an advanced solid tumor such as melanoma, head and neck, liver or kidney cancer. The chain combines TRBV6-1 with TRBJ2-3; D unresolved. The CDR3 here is CASSESFARTDTQYF. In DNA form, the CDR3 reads TGTGCCAGCAGTGAGTCGTTTGCTCGCACAGATACGCAGTATTTT.